This entry lists 17 T cell receptor beta chains sequenced from one sample in a study of blood T cell repertoires in COVID-19 (dated by TCRdb to between 2020 and 2021). The library was prepared using the immunoSEQ multiplex PCR assay. What TCRdb holds here is the immuneACCESS table cut down to in-frame rearrangements. Part of the clones is not present; checked against another copy, under half of the missing clones reflect an unresolved V gene, and the others are unexplained. Here the sample has around 320,000 clones; nearly 90% occur a single time. The ten largest account for approximately 4% of the sample. Material for sequencing was PBMCs or T cells enriched from blood (not recorded which). Receptor source: a woman under 30 with acute COVID-19.

This chain links TRBV6-5 with TRBJ2-1, with D unclear. The germline V gene encodes CDR1 MNHEY and CDR2 SVGAGI. The CDR3 covers 13 residues. Trimming cost V 5 bases and J 11 bases, with 16 bases left between them. This chain's CDR3 is CASSRTLATKQFF. The CDR3 DNA sequence: TGTGCCAGCAGTCGCACATTAGCTACCAAGCAGTTCTTC.

The gene calls are TRBV18 and TRBJ1-1; TRBD1 matches at 7 bases. Germline V gene lookup returns CDR1 KGHSH and CDR2 LQKENI. The CDR3 totals 12 residues. The junction had 5 bases not matched to a gene; V was cut back by 7 bases and J by 6 bases. The CDR3 region has the DNA TGTGCCAGCTTCACTCAGGGGGCTGAAGCTTTCTTT. This sequence encodes CASFTQGAEAFF.

This chain links TRBV14 with TRBJ1-5; D not certain. The V gene's germline CDR1 is SGHDN and CDR2 FVKESK. This CDR3 contains 14 residues. V lost 3 bases, J lost 2 bases, and 8 bases lay in between. For the CDR3, the DNA is TGTGCCAGCAGCCAGGCCTCTCGCAATCAGCCCCAGCATTTT. It is translated as CASSQASRNQPQHF.

V usage is TRBV7-9 and J usage is TRBJ2-1, with D unresolved. Germline CDR1 and CDR2: SEHNR and FQNEAQ (reference sequence). Trimming stripped 0 bases from V and 1 base from J, with 4 bases between. This CDR3 region has 14 residues. The CDR3 sequence is CASSLAGSYNEQFF. DNA for the CDR3: TGTGCCAGCAGCTTAGCCGGGTCCTACAATGAGCAGTTCTTC. The full variable domain, with the rest looked up from reference TRBV7-9 and TRBJ2-1, is DTGVSQNPRHKITKRGQNVTFRCDPISEHNRLYWYRQTLGQGPEFLTYFQNEAQLEKSRLLSDRFSAERPKGSFSTLEIQRTEQGDSAMYLCASSLAGSYNEQFFGPGTRLTVL.

This chain links TRBV19 with TRBJ2-1, with D possibly matching TRBD2 (6 bases). The V end lost 11 bases, the J end lost 3 bases, and 17 bases lay between the germline ends. This CDR3 is built from 14 residues. Germline CDR1 LNHDA, CDR2 SQIVND (reference sequence). This CDR3 is CAGASAADYNEQFF. CDR3 in DNA: TGTGCCGGAGCTAGCGCAGCCGACTACAATGAGCAGTTCTTC.

This clone has a handful of counts. This chain uses TRBV27 with TRBJ1-2; TRBD1 might be the D (5 bases). This CDR3 comprises 13 residues. Between the trimmed V and J ends, which lost 6 bases and 8 bases, there was a span of 16 bases. The germline gives CDR1 MNHEY, CDR2 SMNVEV (reference sequence). In DNA form, the CDR3 reads TGTGCCAGCAGATTAGGGACGGCGGGAGGCTACACCTTC. Translating it yields CASRLGTAGGYTF.

DNA for the CDR3: TGCGCCAGCAGCTTGCACACCGGGACTTCGACCTACGAGCAGTACTTC. Its translation is CASSLHTGTSTYEQYF. This rearrangement joins TRBV5-1 to TRBJ2-7; D is possibly TRBD2 (6 bases). The germline gives CDR1 SGHRS, CDR2 YFSETQ. V lost 1 base and J 2 bases, leaving 16 bases between the germline ends. This CDR3 is 16 amino acids long.

The chain uses TRBV27 and TRBJ2-7; 7 bases fit TRBD1. V lost 0 bases to trimming and J lost 4 bases; unmatched junction nucleotides: 6. CDR3 size: 15 residues. CDR1 is MNHEY and CDR2 is SMNVEV in the germline V gene (reference sequence). This CDR3 reads CASSLSTPGGYEQYF. The DNA of the CDR3 is TGTGCCAGCAGTTTATCGACTCCAGGGGGTTACGAGCAGTACTTC.

This clone was seen once. The V gene is TRBV19, the J gene TRBJ1-3, with D possibly matching TRBD1 (5 bases). Germline lookup yields CDR1 LNHDA and CDR2 SQIVND (reference sequence). The CDR3 loop spans 15 amino acids. Trimming took off 6 bases at V and 3 bases at J, with 15 bases between the two ends. The CDR3 loop reads CASSPRRRGGNTIYF. The CDR3 bases are TGTGCCAGTAGCCCCCGGAGAAGGGGTGGAAACACCATATATTTT. The variable domain in full, completed from reference TRBV19 and TRBJ1-3, reads DGGITQSPKYLFRKEGQNVTLSCEQNLNHDAMYWYRQDPGQGLRLIYYSQIVNDFQKGDIAEGYSVSREKKESFPLTVTSAQKNPTAFYLCASSPRRRGGNTIYFGEGSWLTVV.

V and J are TRBV9 and TRBJ2-1; 9 positions match TRBD2. The CDR3 extends over 16 amino acids. Germline trimming cut 0 bases from V and 0 bases from J; bases unmatched to any gene: 1. The germline gives CDR1 SGDLS, CDR2 YYNGEE. This CDR3 reads CASSVGSGSSYNEQFF. The CDR3 DNA is TGTGCCAGCAGCGTAGGTAGCGGGAGCTCCTACAATGAGCAGTTCTTC.

The rearrangement links TRBV9 to TRBJ1-4, with D possibly TRBD1 on 5 matching bases. Trimming removed 1 base at V and 6 bases at J, with 13 bases between. CDR1 and CDR2 from the germline V gene are SGDLS and YYNGEE. The CDR3 has 15 residues. CDR3 residues: CASSVTPQVDEKLFF. The DNA for the CDR3 is TGTGCCAGCAGCGTAACCCCACAGGTAGATGAAAAACTGTTTTTT.

The sample holds a few counts of this clone. The V and J genes are TRBV12-3 or TRBV12-4 and TRBJ1-6; no definite D call. The CDR3 contains 12 residues. V lost 4 bases to trimming and J lost 6 bases, with 4 bases between them. The CDR3 sequence: CASSYSNSPLHF. As DNA, the CDR3 is TGTGCCAGCAGTTACAGTAATTCACCCCTCCACTTT.

The J gene is TRBJ1-6, the V gene TRBV19; no firm D call. V was cut by 0 bases and J by 0 bases, with 6 bases left in between. Looked up from germline, CDR1 is LNHDA and CDR2 is SQIVND (reference sequence). The CDR3 runs to 16 residues. The CDR3 is CASSIELSSYNSPLHF. The CDR3 DNA follows: TGTGCCAGTAGTATAGAGCTAAGCTCCTATAATTCACCCCTCCACTTT.

The V call is TRBV19, the J call TRBJ1-2, with a weak D call TRBD1 (6 bases). The CDR3 runs to 16 residues. Trimming stripped 5 bases from V and 3 bases from J, with 19 bases between. Germline V CDR1 and CDR2: LNHDA, SQIVND (reference sequence). The CDR3 DNA is TGTGCCAGTAGTCCAGCCTTTGACAGGAAACACTATGGCTACACCTTC. Translated: CASSPAFDRKHYGYTF.

The V and J genes are TRBV2 and TRBJ1-5; D is ambiguous. Trimming removed 6 bases from V and 2 bases from J, with 2 bases in between. Germline CDR1 SNHLY, CDR2 FYNNEI. This CDR3 contains 11 residues. CDR3 residues: CASSGNQPQHF. The CDR3 coding sequence is TGTGCCAGCAGCGGCAATCAGCCCCAGCATTTT.

The rearrangement joins TRBV6-2 or TRBV6-3 to TRBJ2-7; D is ambiguous. V shed 5 bases and J shed 0 bases, with 5 bases lying between them. Germline CDR1 is MNHEY and CDR2 is SVGEGT. The CDR3 runs to 12 residues. Here the CDR3 DNA reads TGTGCCAGCAGTCCCAGCTCCTACGAGCAGTACTTC. This codes for CASSPSSYEQYF.

V gene TRBV7-3 combines with J gene TRBJ2-1, with D maybe TRBD2 (6 bases). Trimming removed 5 bases at V and 5 bases at J, with 13 bases between. The CDR3 has 14 residues. Germline V gives CDR1 SGHTA, CDR2 FQGTGA. CDR3 sequence: CASSLVAANNEQFF. CDR3 DNA sequence: TGTGCCAGCAGCCTGGTAGCGGCAAACAATGAGCAGTTCTTC.